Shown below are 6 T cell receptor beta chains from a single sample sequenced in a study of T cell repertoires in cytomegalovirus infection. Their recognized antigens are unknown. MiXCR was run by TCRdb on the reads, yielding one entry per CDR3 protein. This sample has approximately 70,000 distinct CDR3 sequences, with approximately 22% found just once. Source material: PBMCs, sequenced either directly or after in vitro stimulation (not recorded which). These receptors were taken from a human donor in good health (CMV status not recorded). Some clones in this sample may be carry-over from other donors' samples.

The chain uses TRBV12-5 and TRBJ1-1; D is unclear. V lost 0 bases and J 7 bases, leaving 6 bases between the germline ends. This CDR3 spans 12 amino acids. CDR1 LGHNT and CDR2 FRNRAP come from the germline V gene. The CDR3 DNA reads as TGTGCTAGTGGTTTGGTACAATATGAAGCTTTCTTT. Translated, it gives CASGLVQYEAFF.

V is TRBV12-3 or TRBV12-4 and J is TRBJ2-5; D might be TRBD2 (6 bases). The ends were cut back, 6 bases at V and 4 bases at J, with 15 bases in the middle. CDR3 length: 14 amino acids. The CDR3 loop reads CASSLGRLGETQYF. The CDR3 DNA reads TGTGCCAGCAGCCTCGGGAGACTGGGAGAGACCCAGTACTTC.

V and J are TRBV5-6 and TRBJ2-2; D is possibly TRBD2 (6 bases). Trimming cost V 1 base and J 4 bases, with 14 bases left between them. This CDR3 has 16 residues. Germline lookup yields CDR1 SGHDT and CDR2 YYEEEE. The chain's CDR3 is CASSLNGQGGTGELFF. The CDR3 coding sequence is TGTGCCAGCAGCTTGAACGGGCAGGGAGGCACCGGGGAGCTGTTTTTT.

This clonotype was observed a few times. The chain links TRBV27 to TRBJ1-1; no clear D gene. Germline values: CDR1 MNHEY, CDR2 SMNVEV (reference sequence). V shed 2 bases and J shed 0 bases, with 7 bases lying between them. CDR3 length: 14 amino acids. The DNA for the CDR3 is TGTGCCAGCAGTTTAAGGTTACTGAACACTGAAGCTTTCTTT. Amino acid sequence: CASSLRLLNTEAFF.

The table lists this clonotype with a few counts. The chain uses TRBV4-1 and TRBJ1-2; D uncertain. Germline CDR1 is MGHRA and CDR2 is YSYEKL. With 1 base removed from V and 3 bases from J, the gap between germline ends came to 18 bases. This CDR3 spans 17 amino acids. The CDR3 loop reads CASSQVRGVREYYGYTF. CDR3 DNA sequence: TGCGCCAGCAGCCAAGTGCGGGGAGTTCGGGAGTACTATGGCTACACCTTC.

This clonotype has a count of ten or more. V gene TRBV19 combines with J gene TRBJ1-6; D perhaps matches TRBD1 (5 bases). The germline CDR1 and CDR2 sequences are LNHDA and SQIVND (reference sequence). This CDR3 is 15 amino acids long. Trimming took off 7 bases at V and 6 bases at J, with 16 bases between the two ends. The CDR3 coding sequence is TGTGCCAGTACCGGAGGGAGCGGGGCTAATTCACCCCTCCACTTT. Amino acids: CASTGGSGANSPLHF.